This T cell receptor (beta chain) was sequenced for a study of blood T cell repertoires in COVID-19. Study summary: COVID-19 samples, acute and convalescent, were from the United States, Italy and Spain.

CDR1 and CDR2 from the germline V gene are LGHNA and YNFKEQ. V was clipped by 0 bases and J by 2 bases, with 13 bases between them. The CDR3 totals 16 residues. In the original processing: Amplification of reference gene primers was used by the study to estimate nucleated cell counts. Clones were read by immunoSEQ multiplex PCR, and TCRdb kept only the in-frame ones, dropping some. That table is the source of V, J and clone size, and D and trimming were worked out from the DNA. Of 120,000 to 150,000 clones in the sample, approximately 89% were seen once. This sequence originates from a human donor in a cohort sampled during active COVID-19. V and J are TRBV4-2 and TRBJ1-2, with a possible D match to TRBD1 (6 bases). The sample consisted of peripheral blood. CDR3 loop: CASSQDWTVINYGYTF. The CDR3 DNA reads TGTGCCAGCAGCCAAGATTGGACAGTGATCAACTATGGCTACACCTTC.